The sequence of this T cell receptor (beta chain) was determined in a study of T-cell memory formation after mild COVID-19. Study-wide background: For the most part, TCR clusters were specific to one donor.

TCRdb analysed the 5' RACE reads with MiXCR anew, one entry per CDR3 protein. The sample consists of over 120,000 distinct CDR3 sequences, over 15% of them appearing once. The CDR3 is 14 amino acids. Unmatched junction bases numbered 7, after V lost 4 bases and J lost 6 bases. Whole-study results and caveats: Contracting CD4+ clones were located mainly in CM and EM, and CD8+ clones in EMRA.

On this clonotype: The antigen remains unidentified.

The chain is built from TRBV12-3 or TRBV12-4 and TRBJ1-2; 8 bases agree with TRBD1. This TCR came from an adult woman who had mild COVID-19 (a few samples of this study predate the infection). Cell type and time point are not known. The sequencing input was PBMCs or a T cell subset sorted from them (not recorded which). CDR3 amino acids: CASSSQGALDGYTF. The CDR3 coding sequence is TGTGCCAGCAGTTCCCAGGGGGCCCTGGATGGCTACACCTTC.